This T cell receptor (beta chain) originates from a study of regulatory T cells in long-lasting Graves disease. Turning to the study itself: Antithyroid drugs had been given to newly diagnosed Graves' patients for under 3 months.

Time point: newly diagnosed GD, antithyroid drugs for less than 3 months. PBMCs provided the RNA from which the TCR library was made. Doctors identified Graves' disease using the American Thyroid Association guidelines. Arm-PCR of CDR3 regions and iRepertoire HTBI primers were the basis on which TCR beta libraries were built. Each CDR3 protein gets one entry after TCRdb re-called the multiplex PCR reads with MiXCR. The sample records 550,000 to 600,000 distinct CDR3 sequences, around 15% being singletons. The CDR3 is made up of 15 amino acids. Germline V gene lookup returns CDR1 MNHEY and CDR2 SMNVEV (reference sequence). The V gene lost 4 bases and the J gene lost 9 bases, with 19 bases spanning the gap. This same sample was also taken into another study, of T cells in Graves' hyperthyroidism and ophthalmopathy.

This receptor was obtained from a man younger than 30 with Graves disease. The sample here was peripheral blood mononuclear cells (PBMCs), taken at new diagnosis, from a patient treated with antithyroid drugs. The chain combines TRBV27 with TRBJ2-1; D gene unclear. This CDR3 reads CASSYLSTVIGEQFF. Here the CDR3 DNA reads TGTGCCAGCAGTTACCTGTCGACCGTGATAGGTGAGCAGTTCTTC.